The 22 T cell receptor beta chains presented below share a single source sample, sequenced in a study of T-cell reconstitution after alpha-beta-depleted transplantation in children. The authors prepared the TCRbeta library with unique molecular identifiers. TCRdb itself ran the PCR reads through MiXCR, one entry per CDR3 protein. The sample records around 670,000 distinct CDR3 sequences, roughly 14% being singletons. Sequenced here: PBMCs, sampled before TCRalphabeta/CD19-depleted stem cell transplant. Source of these receptors: a girl aged 2 to 9 with congenital amegakaryocytic thrombocytopenia, due to receive a stem cell transplant.

In this sample, this clonotype turned up a few times. The V call is TRBV28, the J call TRBJ1-5; D perhaps matches TRBD1 (5 bases). Between the trimmed V and J ends, which lost 7 bases and 10 bases, there was a span of 17 bases. The CDR3 covers 13 residues. Germline CDR1 and CDR2: MDHEN and SYDVKM. This CDR3 reads CASTGAVPSPQHF. The DNA for the CDR3 is TGTGCCAGCACTGGGGCCGTACCAAGCCCCCAGCATTTT. Variable domain in full (rest from reference TRBV28 and TRBJ1-5): DVKVTQSSRYLVKRTGEKVFLECVQDMDHENMFWYRQDPGLGLRLIYFSYDVKMKEKGDIPEGYSVSREKKERFSLILESASTNQTSMYLCASTGAVPSPQHFGDGTRLSIL.

The table lists this clonotype with many counts. The chain uses TRBV29-1 and TRBJ1-1; the D is unclear. The CDR3 extends over 12 amino acids. Trimming took off 3 bases at V and 6 bases at J, with 11 bases between the two ends. Germline V gene sequence: CDR1 SQVTM, CDR2 ANQGSEA. The CDR3 DNA reads TGCAGCGTTGAGAAGGGTTGGTCTGAAGCTTTCTTT. This encodes CSVEKGWSEAFF.

This clonotype has ten or more counts. V usage is TRBV20-1 and J usage is TRBJ2-7; TRBD1 matches 8 bases. V lost 3 bases and J lost 3; bases outside the gene matches: 4. The CDR3 is 13 amino acids. The germline CDR1 and CDR2 sequences are DFQATT and SNEGSKA (reference sequence). DNA of the CDR3: TGCAGTGCTAGGGACAGGGCCCACTACGAGCAGTACTTC. Translation: CSARDRAHYEQYF.

This rearrangement joins TRBV12-3 or TRBV12-4 to TRBJ2-7; 7 nucleotides agree with TRBD2. The CDR3 spans 16 residues. V was pared by 8 bases and J by 7 bases, with 20 bases of the junction left unmatched. The CDR3 region has the DNA TGTGCCAGCTGTCCACTCCTCGCGGGAGCGCTTAGGGAGCAGTACTTC. This encodes CASCPLLAGALREQYF.

Details on this clonotype: A much larger clone lies one base from this, so it may be a read error. The chain is built from TRBV20-1 and TRBJ2-5; D not certain. The CDR3 has 14 amino acids. Looked up from germline, CDR1 is DFQATT and CDR2 is SNEGSKA (reference sequence). V was trimmed by 1 base and J by 1 base, leaving 10 bases between them. The CDR3 DNA follows: TGCAGTGCTAGAGGGATTAGCTGCCAAGAGACCCAGTACTTC. Residues: CSARGISCQETQYF.

In regard to this clonotype: This sequence may be a read error, since a much larger clone differs from it by one base. The chain couples TRBV12-3 or TRBV12-4 to TRBJ2-1; D tentatively fits TRBD1 or TRBD2 (5 bases each). Trimming shortened V by 7 bases and J by 8 bases, and 15 bases separated the two germline ends. The CDR3 is 13 residues long. This chain's CDR3 is CASTLGDDDEQFF. The CDR3 coding sequence is TGTGCCAGCACCCTGGGGGATGACGATGAGCAGTTCTTC.

This chain uses TRBV7-8 with TRBJ2-1; D remains unclear. Germline CDR1 and CDR2: SGHVS and FQNEAQ. The CDR3 covers 15 residues. Trimming removed 1 base from V and 6 bases from J, with 13 bases in between. The CDR3 loop is CASSLGRLGPNEQFF. CDR3 coding DNA: TGTGCCAGCAGCTTAGGTAGGCTAGGTCCCAATGAGCAGTTCTTC.

The rearrangement joins TRBV7-9 to TRBJ2-1; D may be TRBD1 (5 bases). The CDR3 covers 16 residues. The V end was cut by 6 bases, the J end by 8 bases, with 23 bases between. The germline V gene has CDR1 SEHNR and CDR2 FQNEAQ (reference sequence). CDR3 DNA sequence: TGTGCCAGCAGTAAGAGAGGTCAACGCTGGGGCGATGAGCAGTTCTTC. Amino acids: CASSKRGQRWGDEQFF.

A few counts support this clonotype. The chain has TRBV12-3 or TRBV12-4 and TRBJ2-3; D is unclear. V gave up 7 bases and J gave up 0 bases, with 11 bases separating them. This CDR3 spans 14 amino acids. The CDR3 DNA is TGTGCCAGCATTTTTGGGTCTAGCACAGATACGCAGTATTTT. This encodes CASIFGSSTDTQYF.

The table lists this clonotype with a few counts. The chain joins TRBV6-1 to TRBJ1-6, with D uncertain. V shed 8 bases and J shed 5 bases, with 13 bases lying between them. Germline CDR1 reads MNHNS; CDR2 reads SASEGT. This CDR3 comprises 14 residues. CDR3 in amino acids: CASYSGVNNSPLHF. The CDR3 coding sequence is TGTGCCAGCTACTCCGGGGTCAATAATTCACCCCTCCACTTT.

This clonotype came up many times. This chain joins TRBV20-1 and TRBJ2-1; D perhaps matches TRBD1 (6 bases). The germline V and J ends were trimmed by 6 bases and 1 base, with 16 bases remaining between them. The V gene's germline CDR1 is DFQATT and CDR2 SNEGSKA (reference sequence). The CDR3 sequence is 15 residues long. Here the CDR3 DNA reads TGCAGTGCCAAATCTTACAGGGAATCCTACAATGAGCAGTTCTTC. Its protein product is CSAKSYRESYNEQFF.

The chain joins TRBV10-3 to TRBJ2-7; tentatively, D is TRBD1 (5 bases). Germline assignment: CDR1 ENHRY and CDR2 SYGVKD. This CDR3 is built from 14 residues. The V end lost 6 bases, the J end lost 1 base, and 13 bases lay between the germline ends. CDR3 region: CAIRDKTLSYEQYF. CDR3 sequence (DNA): TGTGCCATCAGGGACAAGACTCTTTCCTACGAGCAGTACTTC.

This clonotype occurred a few times. The rearrangement joins TRBV12-3 or TRBV12-4 to TRBJ2-3; TRBD1 might be the D (6 bases). CDR3 length: 18 residues. The V end lost 4 bases, the J end lost 14 bases, and 34 bases lay between the germline ends. CDR3 sequence reads: CASSSFFPDGQTGFNRYF. DNA for the CDR3: TGTGCCAGCAGTTCCTTTTTCCCAGATGGACAGACCGGGTTCAACCGGTATTTT.

About this clonotype: A much larger clone lies one base from this, so it may be a read error. V is TRBV12-3 or TRBV12-4 and J is TRBJ2-1; 8 positions match TRBD1. V lost 7 bases to trimming and J lost 3 bases; unmatched junction nucleotides: 11. The CDR3 is 16 residues long. CDR3 bases: TGTGCCAGCACTTACAGGTTGGGACAGGACTACAATGAGCAGTTCTTC. This sequence encodes CASTYRLGQDYNEQFF.

The chain uses TRBV27 and TRBJ2-6, with a tentative D call TRBD1 (5 bases). Germline V lookup: CDR1 MNHEY, CDR2 SMNVEV (reference sequence). The CDR3 has 16 amino acids. V was clipped by 3 bases and J by 2 bases, with 11 bases between them. The CDR3 spells CASSLTSGTGANVLTF. DNA of the CDR3: TGTGCCAGCAGTTTGACCTCAGGGACTGGGGCCAACGTCCTGACTTTC.

The CDR3 loop is CSVPSQGRTDTQYF. CDR3 coding DNA: TGCAGCGTACCTTCACAGGGGCGCACAGATACGCAGTATTTT. The chain links TRBV29-1 to TRBJ2-3; 7 nucleotides align to TRBD1. This CDR3 contains 14 residues. From germline, CDR1 is SQVTM and CDR2 ANQGSEA. V was clipped by 6 bases and J by 1 base; unmatched bases: 7.

There are many counts of this clonotype. The rearrangement links TRBV20-1 to TRBJ2-3, with unresolved D. CDR3 size: 14 residues. CDR1 is DFQATT and CDR2 is SNEGSKA in the germline V gene (reference sequence). V gave up 3 bases and J gave up 8 bases, with 18 bases separating them. CDR3 coding DNA: TGCAGTGCTAGGGGTCAGATCTCTGTCGGTACGCAGTATTTT. Residues: CSARGQISVGTQYF.

This clonotype was detected ten times or more. V usage is TRBV19 and J usage is TRBJ2-5, with D tentatively TRBD2 (6 bases). Germline CDR1 and CDR2: LNHDA and SQIVND (reference sequence). CDR3 length equals 14 residues. Deletions cut 4 bases from V and 1 base from J, with 10 bases between. CDR3 coding DNA: TGTGCCAGTAGTACCCTAGCGCTCCAAGAGACCCAGTACTTC. As protein: CASSTLALQETQYF.

The chain joins TRBV10-3 to TRBJ2-5, with D maybe TRBD2 (6 bases). CDR1 ENHRY and CDR2 SYGVKD come from the germline V gene. V shed 7 bases and J shed 2 bases, with 17 bases lying between them. This CDR3 comprises 15 residues. The CDR3 loop is CAINPGGEAQETQYF. The CDR3 DNA is TGTGCCATCAATCCGGGCGGGGAAGCACAAGAGACCCAGTACTTC.

In regard to this clonotype: A much more abundant neighbour one base away suggests this may be a read error. This chain uses TRBV7-9 with TRBJ2-1; D gene unclear. Germline V gives CDR1 SEHNR, CDR2 FQNEAQ (reference sequence). This CDR3 comprises 12 residues. This chain's CDR3 is CASNLVTGEQFF. Here the CDR3 DNA reads TGTGCCAGCAACTTAGTTACGGGTGAGCAGTTCTTC. Supplemented by reference TRBV7-9 and TRBJ2-1, the full variable domain reads DTGVSQNPRHKITKRGQNVTFRCDPISEHNRLYWYRQTLGQGPEFLTYFQNEAQLEKSRLLSDRFSAERPKGSFSTLEIQRTEQGDSAMYLCASNLVTGEQFFGPGTRLTVL.

The rearrangement uses TRBV7-9 and TRBJ2-3; D unresolved. The CDR3 extends over 12 amino acids. Deletions cut 5 bases from V and 8 bases from J, with 11 bases between. Germline-derived CDR1 and CDR2 are SEHNR and FQNEAQ (reference sequence). CDR3 protein: CASSPRLGTQYF. The CDR3 DNA reads TGTGCCAGCAGCCCCAGGTTGGGTACGCAGTATTTT.

At least ten counts were recorded for this clonotype. The chain has TRBV5-6 and TRBJ2-3, with TRBD2 as a possible D gene (5 bases). The germline CDR1 and CDR2 sequences are SGHDT and YYEEEE. The V end lost 0 bases, the J end lost 5 bases, and 10 bases lay between the germline ends. The CDR3 is 14 residues long. CDR3 region: CASSLGRWGDTQYF. CDR3 DNA sequence: TGTGCCAGCAGCTTGGGGAGGTGGGGAGATACGCAGTATTTT.